This T cell receptor beta chain was retrieved from a study of blood T cell repertoires in COVID-19. This CDR3 comprises 16 residues. V dropped 7 bases and J dropped 0 bases, with 16 bases sitting between them. Looked up from germline, CDR1 is LNHDA and CDR2 is SQIVND (reference sequence). Sequenced by immunoSEQ multiplex PCR; TCRdb stores in-frame clones only, minus some. Among more than 120,000 clones listed, about 91% were seen once. The rearrangement uses TRBV19 and TRBJ1-3, with D unresolved. This clonotype was sampled from a human donor in a cohort sampled during active COVID-19. Material for sequencing was peripheral blood. The CDR3 spells CASTPRREPSGNTIYF. As DNA, the CDR3 is TGTGCCAGTACTCCCCGGAGGGAACCCTCTGGAAACACCATATATTTT.